These 30 T cell receptor beta chains originate from one sample sequenced in a study of lymphopenia after photon versus proton radiotherapy. Data came from immunoSEQ multiplex PCR; TCRdb stores just in-frame clones and leaves some out. The table lists 30,000 to 45,000 clones, around 90% of them singletons, with over 12% in the top ten. The specimen was peripheral blood, collected from a patient treated with photon-based radiotherapy. Source of these receptors: a man aged 55 to 70 with cholangiocarcinoma.

The chain has TRBV27 and TRBJ2-3; D gene ambiguous. The CDR3 covers 13 residues. Deletions cut 7 bases from V and 3 bases from J, with 11 bases between. Germline loops: CDR1 MNHEY, CDR2 SMNVEV (reference sequence). As DNA, the CDR3 is TGTGCCAGCAAGAAAGGCGCGACAGATACGCAGTATTTT. Protein: CASKKGATDTQYF.

The V call is TRBV21-1, the J call TRBJ2-2. TRBV21-1 is classified as a pseudogene. The CDR3 extends over 19 amino acids. The CDR3 sequence: CASSKGRPFADPNTGELFF. CDR3 in DNA: TGTGCCAGCAGCAAAGGGCGGCCGTTTGCGGACCCGAACACCGGGGAGCTGTTTTTT.

The rearrangement uses TRBV28 and TRBJ2-2, with D perhaps matching TRBD1 (5 bases). Germline values: CDR1 MDHEN, CDR2 SYDVKM. V lost 6 bases, J lost 3 bases, and 8 bases lay in between. The CDR3 has 13 residues. Here the CDR3 DNA reads TGTGCCAGCAGCCAGGGTGACACCGGGGAGCTGTTTTTT. Translation: CASSQGDTGELFF.

CDR3 DNA: TGTGCCAGCAGTGAAGAGGTGCTGGGGACAGTGAACACTGAAGCTTTCTTT. It codes for CASSEEVLGTVNTEAFF. The genes are TRBV2 and TRBJ1-1; 7 positions match TRBD1. Germline V CDR1 and CDR2: SNHLY, FYNNEI. The CDR3 runs 17 residues. J lost 0 bases, V lost 1 base, and 8 bases had no gene match.

This chain uses TRBV15 with TRBJ1-6; D not resolved. V lost 1 base, J lost 9 bases, and 7 bases lay in between. This CDR3 spans 13 amino acids. CDR1 LNHNV and CDR2 YYDKDF come from the germline V gene (reference sequence). The CDR3 nucleotides are TGTGCCACCAGCAGAGGTGAGGGTTCACCCCTCCACTTT. As protein: CATSRGEGSPLHF.

This clone has just one count. The V gene is TRBV11-3, the J gene TRBJ2-3; 11 bases line up with TRBD2. CDR3 size: 15 residues. Germline V lookup: CDR1 SGHNT, CDR2 YENEEA. J gave up 5 bases and V 6 bases, and 7 bases lay outside the gene matches. CDR3 in amino acids: CASSLTSGVGDTQYF. CDR3 nucleotide sequence: TGTGCCAGCAGTTTGACTAGCGGGGTAGGAGATACGCAGTATTTT.

This sequence joins TRBV28 and TRBJ1-1; no firm D call. The V gene's germline CDR1 is MDHEN and CDR2 SYDVKM. Trimming took off 6 bases at V and 0 bases at J, with 5 bases between the two ends. CDR3 length: 12 residues. The CDR3 loop is CASSRMNTEAFF. The CDR3, as DNA: TGTGCCAGCAGCCGCATGAACACTGAAGCTTTCTTT.

The rearrangement joins TRBV18 to TRBJ1-4; D unclear. Germline values: CDR1 KGHSH, CDR2 LQKENI. This CDR3 has 12 amino acids. The germline V and J ends were trimmed by 2 bases and 5 bases, with 3 bases remaining between them. CDR3 in DNA: TGTGCCAGCTCACCAGGGAATGAAAAACTGTTTTTT. This sequence encodes CASSPGNEKLFF.

V and J are TRBV18 and TRBJ1-1, with 7 bases aligning to TRBD1. V was pared by 6 bases and J by 7 bases, with 11 bases of the junction left unmatched. The CDR3 is 14 residues long. From germline, CDR1 is KGHSH and CDR2 LQKENI. The CDR3 sequence is CASSRGGGVNEAFF. As DNA, the CDR3 is TGTGCCAGCTCCCGGGGAGGGGGCGTTAATGAAGCTTTCTTT. The complete variable domain, with remaining parts taken from reference TRBV18 and TRBJ1-1, reads NAGVMQNPRHLVRRRGQEARLRCSPMKGHSHVYWYRQLPEEGLKFMVYLQKENIIDESGMPKERFSAEFPKEGPSILRIQQVVRGDSAAYFCASSRGGGVNEAFFGQGTRLTVV.

This clone has only a few counts. V and J are TRBV9 and TRBJ2-1, with unresolved D. Germline values: CDR1 SGDLS, CDR2 YYNGEE. The CDR3 extends over 13 amino acids. V lost 3 bases, J lost 3 bases, and 7 bases lay in between. Here the CDR3 DNA reads TGTGCCAGCAGCGAAGACGACTACAATGAGCAGTTCTTC. It yields the protein CASSEDDYNEQFF.

The genes are TRBV9 and TRBJ1-3, with 9 positions matching TRBD1. The CDR3 covers 18 residues. From germline, CDR1 is SGDLS and CDR2 YYNGEE. The junction had 10 bases not matched to a gene; V was cut back by 0 bases and J by 3 bases. CDR3 loop: CASSVAGVQGAIGNTIYF. In nucleotides, the CDR3 is TGTGCCAGCAGCGTAGCCGGGGTACAGGGGGCGATTGGAAACACCATATATTTT.

The J gene is TRBJ2-1, the V gene TRBV18, with 8 bases matching TRBD1. Trimming cost V 4 bases and J 4 bases; bases outside gene matches: 9. Germline CDR1 and CDR2: KGHSH and LQKENI. The CDR3 has 16 residues. The DNA for the CDR3 is TGTGCCAGCTCACTCTCCCGGGACAGGAGTTACAATGAGCAGTTCTTC. Residues: CASSLSRDRSYNEQFF.

The chain carries TRBV28 and TRBJ2-2; a possible D gene is TRBD1 (5 bases). From germline, CDR1 is MDHEN and CDR2 SYDVKM. The CDR3 covers 14 residues. V lost 10 bases and J lost 6, with 18 bases in between. DNA of the CDR3: TGTGCCATCGGGCCAGGGTCAGGTCCCGGGGAGCTGTTTTTT. It codes for CAIGPGSGPGELFF.

The chain couples TRBV7-9 to TRBJ2-3; D remains unclear. CDR3 length: 15 amino acids. Trimming removed 1 base at V and 2 bases at J, with 10 bases between. Germline assignment: CDR1 SEHNR and CDR2 FQNEAQ (reference sequence). CDR3 region: CASSLDSPYTDTQYF. The CDR3 region has the DNA TGTGCCAGCAGCTTAGACAGTCCCTACACAGATACGCAGTATTTT.

The genes are TRBV28 and TRBJ1-3, with D perhaps TRBD1 (6 bases). This CDR3 region has 16 residues. V was pared by 5 bases and J by 0 bases, with 14 bases between. Germline V gene sequence: CDR1 MDHEN, CDR2 SYDVKM. CDR3 sequence reads: CASSVGGQLSGNTIYF. The CDR3 region has the DNA TGTGCCAGCAGTGTAGGGGGACAACTCTCTGGAAACACCATATATTTT. Complete variable domain (other parts from reference TRBV28 and TRBJ1-3): DVKVTQSSRYLVKRTGEKVFLECVQDMDHENMFWYRQDPGLGLRLIYFSYDVKMKEKGDIPEGYSVSREKKERFSLILESASTNQTSMYLCASSVGGQLSGNTIYFGEGSWLTVV.

V usage is TRBV9 and J usage is TRBJ1-2; 7 bases line up with TRBD1. Germline V gives CDR1 SGDLS, CDR2 YYNGEE. The CDR3 totals 16 residues. J lost 1 base, V lost 2 bases, and 8 bases had no gene match. CDR3 protein: CASSVATGAGNYGYTF. The CDR3 DNA sequence: TGTGCCAGCAGCGTGGCAACAGGGGCGGGTAACTATGGCTACACCTTC.

The gene calls are TRBV28 and TRBJ2-2; the match to TRBD1 covers 8 bases. CDR1 is MDHEN and CDR2 is SYDVKM in the germline V gene. Trimming removed 5 bases from V and 6 bases from J; junction bases left unmatched: 8. The CDR3 is 15 amino acids. The CDR3: CASSPSDRAAGELFF. The CDR3 nucleotides read TGTGCCAGCAGTCCATCGGACAGGGCGGCCGGGGAGCTGTTTTTT.

The chain joins TRBV18 to TRBJ2-3; unclear D gene. The germline V gene encodes CDR1 KGHSH and CDR2 LQKENI. The CDR3 runs 15 residues. Trimming took 2 bases from V and 2 from J, leaving 11 bases between them. The CDR3 reads CASSPTAVATDTQYF. The CDR3 DNA follows: TGTGCCAGCTCACCAACCGCGGTGGCCACAGATACGCAGTATTTT.

The V call is TRBV5-4, the J call TRBJ2-7; a weak D match, TRBD2 (6 bases). The CDR3 covers 16 residues. Germline V gene lookup returns CDR1 SGHNT and CDR2 YYREEE (reference sequence). Trimming pared 4 bases from V and 2 bases from J, leaving 19 bases between. CDR3 amino acids: CASSPGSRGGTYEQYF. CDR3 nucleotides: TGTGCCAGCAGCCCGGGGTCTCGCGGCGGGACCTACGAGCAGTACTTC.

This rearrangement joins TRBV6-5 to TRBJ1-5; the D is unclear. V dropped 6 bases and J dropped 0 bases, with 12 bases sitting between them. The germline gives CDR1 MNHEY, CDR2 SVGAGI. The CDR3 runs to 15 residues. The CDR3 nucleotides are TGTGCCAGCAGCCGTTCTAAATTTAGCAATCAGCCCCAGCATTTT. It is translated as CASSRSKFSNQPQHF.

The genes are TRBV7-2 and TRBJ1-2, with 8 bases identical to TRBD1. CDR1 and CDR2 (germline): SGHTA, FQGNSA. The ends lost 5 bases at V and 4 bases at J; junction bases unmatched: 3. This CDR3 is built from 13 residues. The DNA of the CDR3 is TGTGCCAGCAGCGCCAGGGGGCTCTATGGCTACACCTTC. Translating gives CASSARGLYGYTF.

This chain connects TRBV10-3 to TRBJ2-1; weak D call: TRBD1 (5 bases). Per germline, CDR1 ENHRY and CDR2 SYGVKD. The V end was cut by 3 bases, the J end by 7 bases, with 13 bases between. This CDR3 spans 14 amino acids. The CDR3 DNA sequence: TGTGCCATCAGTGATTGGGGCGTTAGAAATGAGCAGTTCTTC. Its protein is CAISDWGVRNEQFF.

The chain uses TRBV14 and TRBJ1-2; no reliable D call. The germline V and J ends were trimmed by 4 bases and 4 bases, with 19 bases remaining between them. Germline-derived CDR1 and CDR2 are SGHDN and FVKESK. The CDR3 totals 16 residues. The CDR3 sequence is CASSRISDGPLYGYTF. As DNA, the CDR3 is TGTGCCAGCAGCCGCATCTCCGACGGGCCCCTCTATGGCTACACCTTC.

CDR3 amino acids: CASSGGSTYEQYF. DNA for the CDR3: TGTGCCAGCAGTGGGGGCTCGACCTACGAGCAGTACTTC. The gene calls are TRBV13 and TRBJ2-7; D possibly corresponds to TRBD1 (6 bases). The CDR3 is 13 residues long. V lost 6 bases and J 2 bases, leaving 11 bases between the germline ends. Per the germline V gene, CDR1 is PRHDT and CDR2 is FYEKMQ (reference sequence).

The chain carries TRBV6-5 and TRBJ1-6, with no clear D. CDR1 and CDR2 from the germline V gene are MNHEY and SVGAGI. There are 16 residues in the CDR3. Trimming removed 0 bases from V and 7 bases from J, with 13 bases in between. The CDR3 coding sequence is TGTGCCAGCAGTTACTCGACCGAGGGTAGCAATTCACCCCTCCACTTT. Its protein product is CASSYSTEGSNSPLHF.

V and J are TRBV25-1 and TRBJ1-3, with D maybe TRBD1 (5 bases). Germline V lookup: CDR1 MGHDK, CDR2 SYGVNS. Deletions cut 1 base from V and 0 bases from J, with 7 bases between. The CDR3 is made up of 15 amino acids. CDR3 DNA sequence: TGTGCCAGCAGTGAATGGGGGTCCTCTGGAAACACCATATATTTT. Translation: CASSEWGSSGNTIYF.

The chain is built from TRBV2 and TRBJ1-1; tentatively, D is TRBD1 (5 bases). V gave up 5 bases and J gave up 3 bases, with 13 bases separating them. The germline V gene has CDR1 SNHLY and CDR2 FYNNEI. CDR3 length: 14 amino acids. The CDR3, as DNA: TGTGCCAGCAGTCCGGGGGGTTGGGACACTGAAGCTTTCTTT. Translated: CASSPGGWDTEAFF.

The chain joins TRBV6-6 to TRBJ1-5, with TRBD1 matching 12 bases. This CDR3 spans 16 amino acids. Germline V CDR1 and CDR2: MNHNY, SVGAGI (reference sequence). V was clipped by 7 bases and J by 4 bases; unmatched bases: 8. The CDR3 reads CASKDRGQGANQPQHF. The CDR3 coding sequence is TGTGCCAGCAAAGACAGGGGACAGGGGGCGAATCAGCCCCAGCATTTT.

The genes are TRBV6-5 and TRBJ2-2; 9 nucleotides agree with TRBD1. Germline assignment: CDR1 MNHEY and CDR2 SVGAGI. Germline trimming cut 5 bases from V and 6 bases from J; bases unmatched to any gene: 4. The CDR3 covers 14 residues. Here the CDR3 reads CASSRDREAGELFF. DNA of the CDR3: TGTGCCAGCAGTCGGGACAGGGAAGCCGGGGAGCTGTTTTTT.

DNA for the CDR3: TGTGCCACGAGGGACCGGGTCGGGGAGACCCAGTACTTC. Translation gives CATRDRVGETQYF. V is TRBV19 and J is TRBJ2-5; possibly TRBD1 or TRBD2 for D (5 bases each). Trimming pared 10 bases from V and 5 bases from J, leaving 17 bases between. The V gene's germline CDR1 is LNHDA and CDR2 SQIVND (reference sequence). This CDR3 is 13 amino acids long.